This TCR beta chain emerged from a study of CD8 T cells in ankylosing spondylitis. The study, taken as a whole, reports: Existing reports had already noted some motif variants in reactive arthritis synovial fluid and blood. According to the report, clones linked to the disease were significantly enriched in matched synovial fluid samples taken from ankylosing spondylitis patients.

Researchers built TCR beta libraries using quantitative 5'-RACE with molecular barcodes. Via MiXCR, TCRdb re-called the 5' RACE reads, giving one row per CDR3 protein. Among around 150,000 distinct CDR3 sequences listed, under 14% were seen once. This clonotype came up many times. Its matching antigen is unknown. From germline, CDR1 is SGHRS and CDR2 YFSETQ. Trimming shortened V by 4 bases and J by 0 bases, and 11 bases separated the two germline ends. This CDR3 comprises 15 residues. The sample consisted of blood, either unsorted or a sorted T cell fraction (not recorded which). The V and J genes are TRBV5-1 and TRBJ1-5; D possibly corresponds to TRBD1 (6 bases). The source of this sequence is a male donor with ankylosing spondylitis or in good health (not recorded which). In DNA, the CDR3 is TGCGCCAGCAGCCTACAGGGAACTAGCAATCAGCCCCAGCATTTT. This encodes CASSLQGTSNQPQHF. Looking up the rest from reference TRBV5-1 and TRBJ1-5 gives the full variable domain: KAGVTQTPRYLIKTRGQQVTLSCSPISGHRSVSWYQQTPGQGLQFLFEYFSETQRNKGNFPGRFSGRQFSNSRSEMNVSTLELGDSALYLCASSLQGTSNQPQHFGDGTRLSIL.